The clone carrying this T cell receptor (beta chain) turned up a few times. Its specificity is not known. The source of the sample is a study of beta chain features in type 1 diabetes. Since all of the isolated RNA was reverse transcribed, expressed TCRB transcripts were what got sequenced. The table came from immunoSEQ multiplex PCR; TCRdb's copy has only in-frame clones and leaves some out. The repertoire holds about 260,000 clones, with around 68% as singletons. General study results and limits: PCR could preferentially amplify shorter templates, alike in patients and controls.

This receptor was identified in a man aged 30 to 39 in good health. Sequencing used naive CD4+ T cells from blood.

The CDR3 bases are TGTGCCAGCAGTGTAAGACAGGGTGAAGCTTTCTTT. Translated, it gives CASSVRQGEAFF. J is TRBJ1-1 and V is TRBV28, with 7 bases matching TRBD1. Looked up from germline, CDR1 is MDHEN and CDR2 is SYDVKM. The CDR3 is 12 amino acids. Unmatched junction bases numbered 4, after V lost 5 bases and J lost 7 bases.